This T cell receptor beta chain was profiled in a study of blood T cell repertoires in COVID-19. Clones were sequenced by immunoSEQ multiplex PCR, and TCRdb holds only the in-frame ones, with some missing. The profile shows about 190,000 clones, around four fifths of them singletons. V was pared by 3 bases and J by 6 bases, with 21 bases between. Germline CDR1 is SGDLS and CDR2 is YYNGEE. There are 17 residues in the CDR3. The TCR comes from a human donor in a cohort sampled during active COVID-19. The V call is TRBV9, the J call TRBJ2-2; D may be TRBD2 (5 bases). The sample comprised peripheral blood. As DNA, the CDR3 is TGTGCCAGCAGCGAGCGATTTTGGACTGCGGTATCCGGGGAGCTGTTTTTT. This codes for CASSERFWTAVSGELFF.